This paragraph reports one TCR beta chain. Its antigen is unknown. These data originate in a study of human T cells and chemical hapten exposure. Study-wide context: Patch tests applied 0.01% DPC to the upper back and were scored after 6 days.

The time point was: pre-sensitization, week 0. Specified treatment: therapeutic diphenylcyclopropenone sensitization with weekly scalp DPC. Someone pulled total RNA out of unfractionated whole blood. Blood was drawn before each patch test was applied. Study-level results: Patch test score tracked positively with PT1 expanded TCR counts.

TCRdb re-called the RACE reads through MiXCR, storing one row per CDR3 protein. The sample lists tens of thousands of distinct CDR3 sequences, approximately 9.6% occurring once. This CDR3 is 14 amino acids long. The V end lost 0 bases, the J end lost 4 bases, and 10 bases lay between the germline ends. The germline V gene has CDR1 LGHNA and CDR2 YNFKEQ. The starting material was whole blood, obtained in connection with sensitization to the hapten diphenylcyclopropenone (DPC). The gene calls are TRBV4-2 and TRBJ2-7; D is unresolved. The clonotype was recovered from a woman aged 25 to 45 with alopecia areata. Some clones in this sample may be carry-over from other donors' samples. CDR3 sequence: CASSQESRGYEQYF. CDR3 DNA sequence: TGTGCCAGCAGCCAAGAATCCAGAGGATACGAGCAGTACTTC.